The clone carrying this T cell receptor (beta chain) was seen only a few times. No antigen is known for it. The source of the sample is a study of cytomegalovirus exposure and HLA in healthy donors. Study outcomes and limitations: On later analysis, the bulk of CMV-associated TCR beta chains appeared to be HLA-restricted. It was shown in a later analysis that HLA-associated TCR beta chains were more clonally expanded than other, equally common chains. A few chains linked to CMV were shown in vitro to be specific for CMV antigens. Likely technical artifact: a cluster of highly shared sequence variants.

The study ran its PCR with 60 Vbeta and 13 Jbeta primers. Clones were read by immunoSEQ multiplex PCR, and TCRdb kept only the in-frame ones, dropping some. The sample records 200,000 to 250,000 clones, about 70% being singletons. The CDR3 extends over 14 amino acids. V shed 0 bases and J shed 3 bases, with 6 bases lying between them. CDR1 LNHNV and CDR2 YYDKDF come from the germline V gene (reference sequence). Sequenced sample: PBMCs. The V call is TRBV15, the J call TRBJ1-5; D uncertain. This receptor was taken from a woman aged 30 to 39 in good health and CMV-seronegative. As DNA, the CDR3 is TGTGCCACCAGCAGAGATCGTTTCAATCAGCCCCAGCATTTT. Translating gives CATSRDRFNQPQHF.